The 21 T cell receptor beta chains reported below all come from one sample, sequenced in a study of OX40 agonist ivuxolimab in advanced cancers. Library construction relied on the immunoSEQ multiplex PCR assay. Imported from immuneACCESS, the table was reduced by TCRdb to in-frame sequences with V and J called. These copies leave out some clones; in studies compared against another copy, an unresolved V gene accounts for under half, and the cause of the remainder is not known. The sample data list just under 65,000 clones, and 91% of these were observed just once. The leading ten clones occupy roughly 5.1% of the sample. Sequenced material: CD4+ or CD8+ T cells sorted from blood, taken in a trial of the OX40 agonist ivuxolimab. These receptors all come from an adult with an advanced solid tumor such as melanoma, head and neck, liver or kidney cancer.

The V call is TRBV27, the J call TRBJ1-4; D might be TRBD1 (5 bases). From germline, CDR1 is MNHEY and CDR2 SMNVEV (reference sequence). Trimming removed 5 bases from V and 2 bases from J, with 9 bases in between. There are 14 residues in the CDR3. CDR3 protein: CASSAGSTNEKLFF. In DNA form, the CDR3 reads TGTGCCAGCAGTGCAGGGAGCACTAATGAAAAACTGTTTTTT.

This chain joins TRBV5-1 and TRBJ1-5; D possibly corresponds to TRBD1 (5 bases). The V gene lost 0 bases and the J gene lost 3 bases, with 7 bases spanning the gap. Germline CDR1 SGHRS, CDR2 YFSETQ. The CDR3 runs to 14 residues. The CDR3 here is CASSLGDANQPQHF. CDR3 nucleotides: TGCGCCAGCAGCTTGGGGGACGCCAATCAGCCCCAGCATTTT.

This clone appeared once. This chain links TRBV28 with TRBJ2-7; TRBD1 aligns across 8 bases. With V trimmed by 2 bases and J by 6 bases, 6 bases remained unmatched. This CDR3 spans 14 amino acids. Germline V gene sequence: CDR1 MDHEN, CDR2 SYDVKM. The CDR3 sequence is CASSLGDRQGEQYF. CDR3 coding DNA: TGTGCCAGCAGTTTAGGGGACAGGCAAGGCGAGCAGTACTTC.

The chain uses TRBV19 and TRBJ2-5, with D perhaps TRBD1 (6 bases). V was cut by 1 base and J by 5 bases, with 11 bases left in between. Germline V gene data show CDR1 as LNHDA and CDR2 as SQIVND (reference sequence). This CDR3 is built from 14 residues. CDR3 in amino acids: CASSIAGARETQYF. CDR3 DNA sequence: TGTGCCAGTAGTATAGCAGGGGCGCGGGAGACCCAGTACTTC. The entire variable domain, with the rest obtained from reference TRBV19 and TRBJ2-5, is as follows: DGGITQSPKYLFRKEGQNVTLSCEQNLNHDAMYWYRQDPGQGLRLIYYSQIVNDFQKGDIAEGYSVSREKKESFPLTVTSAQKNPTAFYLCASSIAGARETQYFGPGTRLLVL.

The V call is TRBV5-1, the J call TRBJ2-5; TRBD1 matches 10 bases. The CDR3 covers 13 residues. With 9 bases clipped from V and 3 bases from J, the junction kept 5 bases outside the gene matches. Germline V gene sequence: CDR1 SGHRS, CDR2 YFSETQ. The CDR3 sequence: CATRTGGEETQYF. The CDR3 DNA is TGCGCCACAAGGACAGGGGGGGAAGAGACCCAGTACTTC.

This chain connects TRBV19 to TRBJ1-1; 7 bases agree with TRBD1. The germline CDR1 and CDR2 sequences are LNHDA and SQIVND (reference sequence). CDR3 length: 14 amino acids. Trimming took 8 bases from V and 0 from J; bases not matched to a gene: 6. The CDR3 DNA sequence: TGTGCCAGTTATAAGGGGGCCCTGAACACTGAAGCTTTCTTT. Its protein product is CASYKGALNTEAFF.

The chain uses TRBV9 and TRBJ2-3, with a possible D match to TRBD2 (5 bases). Germline V CDR1 and CDR2: SGDLS, YYNGEE. V shed 0 bases and J shed 2 bases, with 10 bases lying between them. The CDR3 sequence is 15 residues long. The CDR3 DNA is TGTGCCAGCAGCGTAGGGAGGTCTCTCACAGATACGCAGTATTTT. Translated: CASSVGRSLTDTQYF.

This chain connects TRBV28 to TRBJ2-7; D not certain. The germline gives CDR1 MDHEN, CDR2 SYDVKM. This CDR3 has 14 amino acids. The ends were cut back, 3 bases at V and 5 bases at J, with 14 bases in the middle. CDR3 DNA: TGTGCCAGCAGTTTTCGGGCTAGGACCCACGAGCAGTACTTC. Protein product: CASSFRARTHEQYF.

The chain joins TRBV28 to TRBJ1-5, with D possibly being TRBD1 (5 bases). The CDR3 extends over 16 amino acids. Germline V gene data show CDR1 as MDHEN and CDR2 as SYDVKM. V was pared by 3 bases and J by 7 bases, with 19 bases between. CDR3 nucleotides: TGTGCCAGCAGTTTGGGCTGGACGGGGGGAGGGCAGCCCCAGCATTTT. Translating gives CASSLGWTGGGQPQHF.

This clone was counted a few times. Mismatch with germline at one junction end may stem from a read error. The chain recombines TRBV25-1 with TRBJ1-1; D gene unclear. The CDR3 loop spans 13 amino acids. Germline assignment: CDR1 MGHDK and CDR2 SYGVNS. The CDR3 DNA sequence: TGTGCCAGCAGACCGACCGGGAACCCTGAAGCTTTCTTT. Translated: CASRPTGNPEAFF.

The chain recombines TRBV28 with TRBJ1-1; D not certain. Trimming removed 6 bases from V and 1 base from J, with 9 bases in between. Germline CDR1 reads MDHEN; CDR2 reads SYDVKM. The CDR3 totals 13 residues. The CDR3 coding sequence is TGTGCCAGCAGGCGGGGAGGGAACACTGAAGCTTTCTTT. Translation: CASRRGGNTEAFF.

The J gene is TRBJ1-1, the V gene TRBV19; D unresolved. This CDR3 comprises 13 residues. Germline CDR1 is LNHDA and CDR2 is SQIVND (reference sequence). Deletions cut 1 base from V and 6 bases from J, with 9 bases between. The chain's CDR3 is CASSIVDRPEAFF. Here the CDR3 DNA reads TGTGCCAGTAGTATAGTCGATCGACCTGAAGCTTTCTTT.

V is TRBV28 and J is TRBJ1-5; weak D call: TRBD1 (5 bases). CDR3 size: 13 residues. Trimming removed 8 bases from V and 7 bases from J, with 15 bases in between. Germline CDR1 reads MDHEN; CDR2 reads SYDVKM. The CDR3 sequence is CASHGGSRQPQHF. The CDR3 DNA reads TGTGCCAGCCACGGGGGGAGTAGACAGCCCCAGCATTTT.

The chain uses TRBV5-4 and TRBJ2-2, with 7 bases aligning to TRBD1. CDR3 length: 13 amino acids. Germline V gives CDR1 SGHNT, CDR2 YYREEE (reference sequence). V shed 4 bases and J 4 bases; nucleotides not matched to a gene: 1. This CDR3 is CASSAGGTGELFF. The CDR3 coding sequence is TGTGCCAGCAGCGCAGGGGGCACCGGGGAGCTGTTTTTT. The full variable domain, rest sourced from reference TRBV5-4 and TRBJ2-2, is ETGVTQSPTHLIKTRGQQVTLRCSSQSGHNTVSWYQQALGQGPQFIFQYYREEENGRGNFPPRFSGLQFPNYSSELNVNALELDDSALYLCASSAGGTGELFFGEGSRLTVL.

This clone occurred a few times. The chain combines TRBV7-9 with TRBJ2-7, with no clear D. Between the trimmed V and J ends, which lost 6 bases and 3 bases, there was a span of 6 bases. Germline assignment: CDR1 SEHNR and CDR2 FQNEAQ (reference sequence). This CDR3 has 11 amino acids. CDR3 in DNA: TGTGCCAGCAGTCGTAACTACGAGCAGTACTTC. Translation: CASSRNYEQYF. Complete variable domain (other parts from reference TRBV7-9 and TRBJ2-7): DTGVSQNPRHKITKRGQNVTFRCDPISEHNRLYWYRQTLGQGPEFLTYFQNEAQLEKSRLLSDRFSAERPKGSFSTLEIQRTEQGDSAMYLCASSRNYEQYFGPGTRLTVT.

The V gene is TRBV2, the J gene TRBJ2-1, with 11 nucleotides matching TRBD2. This CDR3 has 15 residues. Germline V gene sequence: CDR1 SNHLY, CDR2 FYNNEI. Germline trimming cut 6 bases from V and 4 bases from J; bases unmatched to any gene: 5. CDR3 in amino acids: CASRVLAGAYNEQFF. The CDR3 DNA sequence: TGTGCCAGCAGGGTACTAGCGGGAGCATACAATGAGCAGTTCTTC.

The chain joins TRBV6-6 to TRBJ1-1; D call uncertain. CDR1 and CDR2 (germline): MNHNY, SVGAGI (reference sequence). CDR3 length equals 14 residues. V was shortened by 5 bases and J by 2 bases, with 12 bases between the two germline ends. The CDR3 loop reads CASSTTFLNTEAFF. CDR3 sequence (DNA): TGTGCCAGCAGTACGACTTTCCTAAACACTGAAGCTTTCTTT.

This chain links TRBV7-9 with TRBJ2-2; the D is unclear. Trimming pared 3 bases from V and 7 bases from J, leaving 12 bases between. The CDR3 consists of 14 residues. Looked up from germline, CDR1 is SEHNR and CDR2 is FQNEAQ (reference sequence). CDR3 DNA sequence: TGTGCCAGCAGCTTCGGCCAGTTCAGCGGGGAGCTGTTTTTT. Translation: CASSFGQFSGELFF.

The chain employs TRBV7-2 and TRBJ2-5, with D possibly matching TRBD2 (7 bases). Germline V gene lookup returns CDR1 SGHTA and CDR2 FQGNSA. The CDR3 has 15 residues. Deletions cut 4 bases from V and 8 bases from J, with 20 bases between. CDR3 nucleotide sequence: TGTGCCAGCAGCTCACGGGGGGCCCGGATCGGAACCCAGTACTTC. Its protein is CASSSRGARIGTQYF.

This rearrangement joins TRBV5-4 to TRBJ1-4; the D is unclear. From germline, CDR1 is SGHNT and CDR2 YYREEE (reference sequence). V was shortened by 1 base and J by 4 bases, with 11 bases between the two germline ends. This CDR3 has 15 residues. CDR3 coding DNA: TGTGCCAGCAGCTTGTCCAGCAGTGTTAATGAAAAACTGTTTTTT. This gives the protein CASSLSSSVNEKLFF.

The chain links TRBV6-1 to TRBJ1-5; D remains ambiguous. The CDR3 is 15 amino acids. Germline CDR1 MNHNS, CDR2 SASEGT. V was cut by 7 bases and J by 0 bases, with 13 bases left in between. The CDR3 bases are TGTGCCAGCACGGATCAGCCAGATAGCAATCAGCCCCAGCATTTT. Its protein product is CASTDQPDSNQPQHF.